Listed below are T cell receptor beta chains from one sample, sequenced in a study of cytomegalovirus exposure and HLA in healthy donors. Sequenced by immunoSEQ multiplex PCR; TCRdb stores in-frame clones only, minus some. The table lists 200,000 to 250,000 clones, over 60% of them singletons. The sample was PBMCs. Receptors originate from a man in his forties or fifties in good health and CMV-seronegative. CDR3s include the opening cysteine and the closing phenylalanine or tryptophan.

TRBV9,TRBJ2-3,CASSPTPGGSTDTQYF
TRBV6-5,TRBJ2-2,CASSYITSGRFGELFF
TRBV7-9,TRBJ1-1,CASSRGTEAFF
TRBV7-2,TRBJ2-7,CASSLSTTGAYEQYF
TRBV5-4,TRBJ1-4,CASSSTGTNEKLFF
TRBV28,TRBJ2-5,CASSFRSSGTQETQYF
TRBV11-2,TRBJ2-7,CASSSHSGPSSYEQYF
TRBV7-2,TRBJ2-7,CASSLRASGPYEQYF
TRBV4-1,TRBJ2-5,CASSQIGVETQYF
TRBV4-2,TRBJ1-5,CASRGEGPQHF
TRBV15,TRBJ1-5,CATSRDRVQGQPQHF
TRBV9,TRBJ2-7,CASSMGQGGEQYF
TRBV7-9,TRBJ1-1,CASTPSDSFPKAFF
TRBV6-1,TRBJ1-5,CATGQGRGQPQHF
TRBV4-3,TRBJ1-2,CASSQEPANPSYGYTF
TRBV7-8,TRBJ1-3,CASSLARRGGNTIYF
TRBV27,TRBJ1-6,CASPGRSPLHF
TRBV6-6,TRBJ1-2,CASSRDNINGYTF
TRBV5-1,TRBJ1-3,CASSSNRGTGNTIYF
TRBV7-9,TRBJ2-3,CASSLIAGGITDTQYF
TRBV18,TRBJ2-6,CASSPDSGTGLSGANVLTF
TRBV9,TRBJ2-6,CASSTAGTTGANVLTF
TRBV30,TRBJ2-3,CAWSVRSGRTDTQYF
TRBV5-8,TRBJ2-3,CASSSGQNKDTQYF
TRBV7-8,TRBJ2-1,CASSSGAGGPPYNEQFF
TRBV5-4,TRBJ2-5,CASSPNFSSRRAGDETQYF
TRBV5-1,TRBJ2-1,CASSLEKLAGYNEQFF
TRBV7-8,TRBJ2-7,CASSSVESPEQYF
TRBV25-1,TRBJ2-7,CASTLTGLPYF
TRBV6-1,TRBJ1-6,CASSPGQGPLVLHF
TRBV10-2,TRBJ2-7,CASSDIPRSEQYF
TRBV7-9,TRBJ2-7,CASSSGTGVEQYF
TRBV19,TRBJ1-1,CASSSGITEAFF
TRBV9,TRBJ1-2,CASSVGTGRDWGYTF
TRBV7-6,TRBJ2-1,CASSTGLYNEQFF
TRBV6-1,TRBJ1-2,CASSVQGAGYGYTF
TRBV4-1,TRBJ2-5,CASSRNRGRQETQYF